What follows describes a single T cell receptor (beta chain). Its antigen is still unknown. This sample is part of a study of cytomegalovirus exposure and HLA in healthy donors. General observations from the study: There were around 160 TCR beta chains listed as cytomegalovirus-associated. Immune exposure information comprised only CMV serostatus. For most TCR beta V segments, an earlier analysis put the productive rate at about 90% or about 30% of the time.

The CDR3 runs to 15 residues. With V trimmed by 4 bases and J by 3 bases, 5 bases remained unmatched. The germline gives CDR1 SGHDN, CDR2 FVKESK. It was with 60 Vbeta and 13 Jbeta primers that the PCR ran. The table came from immunoSEQ multiplex PCR; TCRdb's copy has only in-frame clones and leaves some out. The sample has under 200,000 clones, 84% seen once. The TCR comes from a man aged 30-40 years in good health and CMV-seronegative. This sequence joins TRBV14 and TRBJ2-7; 11 bases map to TRBD1. The sequenced material came from PBMCs. CDR3 in amino acids: CASSLRDRGFYEQYF. The CDR3 nucleotides read TGTGCCAGCAGCCTGCGGGACAGGGGGTTCTACGAGCAGTACTTC. The full variable domain, in which reference TRBV14 and TRBJ2-7 provide the parts outside the CDR3, is EAGVTQFPSHSVIEKGQTVTLRCDPISGHDNLYWYRRVMGKEIKFLLHFVKESKQDESGMPNNRFLAERTGGTYSTLKVQPAELEDSGVYFCASSLRDRGFYEQYFGPGTRLTVT.